This T cell receptor beta chain was observed in a study of blood T cell repertoires in COVID-19. V dropped 7 bases and J dropped 1; count of bases not matched to a gene: 2. Germline V gene sequence: CDR1 GTSNPN, CDR2 SVGIG (reference sequence). The CDR3 consists of 12 residues. Using immunoSEQ multiplex PCR, the repertoire was profiled, and TCRdb retains in-frame clones only, with some absent. The sample carries 250,000 to 300,000 clones, approximately 90% recorded once. V gene TRBV30 combines with J gene TRBJ2-3; 7 positions agree with TRBD1. Sequences were obtained from peripheral blood. This TCR derives from a man aged 40-49 years with acute or convalescent COVID-19. CDR3 sequence reads: CASGQGTDTQYF. In DNA, the CDR3 is TGTGCCTCAGGACAGGGCACAGATACGCAGTATTTT.